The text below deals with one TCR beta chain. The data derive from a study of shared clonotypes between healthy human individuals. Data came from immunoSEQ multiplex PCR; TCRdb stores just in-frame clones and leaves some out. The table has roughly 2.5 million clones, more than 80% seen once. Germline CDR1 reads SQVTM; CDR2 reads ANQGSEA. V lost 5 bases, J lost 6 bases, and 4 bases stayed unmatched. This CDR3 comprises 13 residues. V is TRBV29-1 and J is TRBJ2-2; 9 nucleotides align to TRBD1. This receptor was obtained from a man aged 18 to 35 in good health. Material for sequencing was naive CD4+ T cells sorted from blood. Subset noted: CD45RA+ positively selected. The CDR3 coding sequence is TGCAGCGTTAGCCGGGACAGGGCCGGGGAGCTGTTTTTT. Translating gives CSVSRDRAGELFF.